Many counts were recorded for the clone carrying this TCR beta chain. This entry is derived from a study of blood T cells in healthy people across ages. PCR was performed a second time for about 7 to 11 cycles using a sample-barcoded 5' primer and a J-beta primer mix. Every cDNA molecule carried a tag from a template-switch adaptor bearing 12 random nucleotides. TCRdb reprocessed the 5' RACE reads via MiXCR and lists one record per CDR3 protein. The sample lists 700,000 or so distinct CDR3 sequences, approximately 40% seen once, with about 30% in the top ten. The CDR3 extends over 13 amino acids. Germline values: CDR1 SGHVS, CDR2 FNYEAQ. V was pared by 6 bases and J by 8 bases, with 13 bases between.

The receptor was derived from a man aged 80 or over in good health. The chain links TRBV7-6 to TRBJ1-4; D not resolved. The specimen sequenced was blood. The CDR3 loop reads CASRGQEGEKLFF. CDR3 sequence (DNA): TGTGCCAGCAGAGGGCAGGAGGGAGAAAAACTGTTTTTT.